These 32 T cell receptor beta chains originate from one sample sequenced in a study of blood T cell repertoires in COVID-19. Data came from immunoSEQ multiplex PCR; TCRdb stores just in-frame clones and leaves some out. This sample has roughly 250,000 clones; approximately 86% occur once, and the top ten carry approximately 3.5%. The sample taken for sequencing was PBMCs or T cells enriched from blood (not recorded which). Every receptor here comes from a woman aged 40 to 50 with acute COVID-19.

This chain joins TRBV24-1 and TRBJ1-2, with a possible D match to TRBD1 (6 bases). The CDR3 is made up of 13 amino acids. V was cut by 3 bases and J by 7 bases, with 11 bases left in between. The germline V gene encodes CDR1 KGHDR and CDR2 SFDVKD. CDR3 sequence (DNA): TGTGCCACCAGTGATCGAGGCAGGGGTGGCTACACCTTC. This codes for CATSDRGRGGYTF.

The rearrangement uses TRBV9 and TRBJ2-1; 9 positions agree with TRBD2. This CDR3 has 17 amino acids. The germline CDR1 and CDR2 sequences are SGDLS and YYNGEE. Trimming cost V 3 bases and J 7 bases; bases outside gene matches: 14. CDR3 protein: CASSAWDEREVPNEQFF. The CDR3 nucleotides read TGTGCCAGCAGCGCCTGGGACGAGCGGGAGGTCCCGAATGAGCAGTTCTTC.

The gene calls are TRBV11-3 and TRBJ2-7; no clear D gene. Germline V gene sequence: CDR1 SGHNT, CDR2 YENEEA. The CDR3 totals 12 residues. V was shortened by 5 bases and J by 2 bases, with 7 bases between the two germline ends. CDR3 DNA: TGTGCCAGCAGCGAACGGGCCTACGAGCAGTACTTC. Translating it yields CASSERAYEQYF.

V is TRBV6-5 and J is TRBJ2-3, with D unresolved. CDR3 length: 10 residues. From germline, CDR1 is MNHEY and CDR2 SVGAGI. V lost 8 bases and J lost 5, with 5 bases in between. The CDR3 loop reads CASVGDTQYF. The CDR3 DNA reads TGTGCCAGCGTCGGAGATACGCAGTATTTT.

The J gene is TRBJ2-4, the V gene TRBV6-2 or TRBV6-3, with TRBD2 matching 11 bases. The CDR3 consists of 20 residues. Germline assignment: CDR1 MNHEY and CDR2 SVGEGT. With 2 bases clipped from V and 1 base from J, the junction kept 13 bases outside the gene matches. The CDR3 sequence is CASSYGSGTSGYGAKNIQYF. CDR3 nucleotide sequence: TGTGCCAGCAGTTACGGCTCCGGGACTAGCGGATATGGGGCCAAAAACATTCAGTACTTC.

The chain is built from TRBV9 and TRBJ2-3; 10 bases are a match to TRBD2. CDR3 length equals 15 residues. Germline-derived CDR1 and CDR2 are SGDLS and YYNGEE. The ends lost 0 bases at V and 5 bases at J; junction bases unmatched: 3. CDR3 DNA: TGTGCCAGCAGCGTAGAAGCGGGAGGGTTAGATACGCAGTATTTT. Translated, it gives CASSVEAGGLDTQYF.

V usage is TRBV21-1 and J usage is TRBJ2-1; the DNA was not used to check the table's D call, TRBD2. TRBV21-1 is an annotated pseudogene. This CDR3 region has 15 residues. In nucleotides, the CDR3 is TGTGCCAGACCCGGGAGCACTCGCCCAGACAATGAGCAGTTCTTC. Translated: CARPGSTRPDNEQFF.

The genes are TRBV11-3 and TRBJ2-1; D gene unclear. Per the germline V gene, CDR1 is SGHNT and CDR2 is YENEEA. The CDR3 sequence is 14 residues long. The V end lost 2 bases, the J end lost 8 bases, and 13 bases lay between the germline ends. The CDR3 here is CASSLSPSNDEQFF. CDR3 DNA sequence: TGTGCCAGCAGCTTATCCCCCAGTAACGATGAGCAGTTCTTC.

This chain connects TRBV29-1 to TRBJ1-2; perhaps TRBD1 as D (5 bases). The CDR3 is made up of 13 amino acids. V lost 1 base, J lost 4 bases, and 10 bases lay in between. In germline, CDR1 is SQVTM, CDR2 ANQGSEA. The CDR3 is CSVEAQGFYGYTF. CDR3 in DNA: TGCAGCGTTGAAGCCCAGGGTTTCTATGGCTACACCTTC.

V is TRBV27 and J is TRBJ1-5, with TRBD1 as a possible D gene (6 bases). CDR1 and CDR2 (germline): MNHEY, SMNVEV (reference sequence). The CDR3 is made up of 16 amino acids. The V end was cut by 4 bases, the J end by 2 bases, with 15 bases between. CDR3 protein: CASSYTGRVGNQPQHF. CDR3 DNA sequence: TGTGCCAGCAGTTATACAGGGCGGGTGGGCAATCAGCCCCAGCATTTT.

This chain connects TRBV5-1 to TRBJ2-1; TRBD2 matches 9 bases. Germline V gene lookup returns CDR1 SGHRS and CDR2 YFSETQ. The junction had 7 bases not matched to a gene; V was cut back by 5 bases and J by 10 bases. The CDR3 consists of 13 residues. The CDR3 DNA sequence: TGCGCCAGCAGGAAAACTAGCGGGCAAGAGCAGTTCTTC. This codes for CASRKTSGQEQFF. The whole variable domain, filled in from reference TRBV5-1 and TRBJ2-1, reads KAGVTQTPRYLIKTRGQQVTLSCSPISGHRSVSWYQQTPGQGLQFLFEYFSETQRNKGNFPGRFSGRQFSNSRSEMNVSTLELGDSALYLCASRKTSGQEQFFGPGTRLTVL.

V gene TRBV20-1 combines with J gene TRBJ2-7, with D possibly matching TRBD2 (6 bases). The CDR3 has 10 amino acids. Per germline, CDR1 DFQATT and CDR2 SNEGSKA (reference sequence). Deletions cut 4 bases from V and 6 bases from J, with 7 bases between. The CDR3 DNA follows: TGCAGTGCTAATAGCGGCGAGCAGTACTTC. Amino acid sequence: CSANSGEQYF.

The CDR3 protein is CASSPRLAAYTGELFF. In nucleotides, the CDR3 is TGTGCCAGCAGCCCCAGACTAGCGGCTTACACCGGGGAGCTGTTTTTT. This rearrangement joins TRBV9 to TRBJ2-2; 9 positions match TRBD2. Per the germline V gene, CDR1 is SGDLS and CDR2 is YYNGEE. The CDR3 runs 16 residues. V lost 4 bases, J lost 3 bases, and 7 bases stayed unmatched.

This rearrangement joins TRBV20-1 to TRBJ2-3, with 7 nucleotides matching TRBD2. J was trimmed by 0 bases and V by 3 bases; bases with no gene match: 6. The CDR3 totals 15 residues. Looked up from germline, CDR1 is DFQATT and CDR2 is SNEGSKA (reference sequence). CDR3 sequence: CSASALAASTDTQYF. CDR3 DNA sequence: TGCAGTGCTAGTGCGCTAGCGGCTAGCACAGATACGCAGTATTTT.

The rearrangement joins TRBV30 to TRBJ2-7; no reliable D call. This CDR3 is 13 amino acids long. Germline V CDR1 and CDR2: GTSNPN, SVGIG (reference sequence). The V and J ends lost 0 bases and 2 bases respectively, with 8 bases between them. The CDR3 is CAWSVSLTYEQYF. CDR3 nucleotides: TGTGCCTGGAGTGTAAGTCTAACCTACGAGCAGTACTTC.

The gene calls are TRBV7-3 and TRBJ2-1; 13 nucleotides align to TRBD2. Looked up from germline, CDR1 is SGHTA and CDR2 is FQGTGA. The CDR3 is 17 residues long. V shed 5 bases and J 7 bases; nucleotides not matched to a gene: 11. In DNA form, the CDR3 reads TGTGCCAGCAGCCCGCGGACTAGCGGGAGTAGTGGGAATGAGCAGTTCTTC. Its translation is CASSPRTSGSSGNEQFF.

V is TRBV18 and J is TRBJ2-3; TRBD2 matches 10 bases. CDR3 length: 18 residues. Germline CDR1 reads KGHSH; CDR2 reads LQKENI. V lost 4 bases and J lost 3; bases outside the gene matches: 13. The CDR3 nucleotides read TGTGCCAGCTCACGTCCCGCTCTAGCGGGAGACGCTACAGATACGCAGTATTTT. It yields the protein CASSRPALAGDATDTQYF.

As DNA, the CDR3 is TGTGCCAGTAGTTCCCTGGGACAGGGGTACACTGAAGCTTTCTTT. The encoded protein is CASSSLGQGYTEAFF. The chain is built from TRBV19 and TRBJ1-1, with TRBD1 identical over 10 bases. CDR3 size: 15 residues. Germline CDR1 is LNHDA and CDR2 is SQIVND (reference sequence). V shed 5 bases and J 3 bases; nucleotides not matched to a gene: 6. The whole variable domain, filled in from reference TRBV19 and TRBJ1-1, reads DGGITQSPKYLFRKEGQNVTLSCEQNLNHDAMYWYRQDPGQGLRLIYYSQIVNDFQKGDIAEGYSVSREKKESFPLTVTSAQKNPTAFYLCASSSLGQGYTEAFFGQGTRLTVV.

The DNA for the CDR3 is TGTGCCAGCAGCTTACGCGAGACAGCTAACTATGGCTACACCTTC. Translation: CASSLRETANYGYTF. V is TRBV11-3 and J is TRBJ1-2; perhaps TRBD1 as D (5 bases). Germline loops: CDR1 SGHNT, CDR2 YENEEA. The CDR3 is made up of 15 amino acids. V was cut by 2 bases and J by 0 bases, with 10 bases left in between.

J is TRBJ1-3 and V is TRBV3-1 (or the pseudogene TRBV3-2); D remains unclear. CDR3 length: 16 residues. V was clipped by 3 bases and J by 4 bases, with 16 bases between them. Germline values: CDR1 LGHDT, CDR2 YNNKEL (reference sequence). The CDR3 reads CASSHSPPEIGNTIYF. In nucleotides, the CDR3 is TGTGCCAGCAGCCATAGCCCTCCAGAAATAGGAAACACCATATATTTT.

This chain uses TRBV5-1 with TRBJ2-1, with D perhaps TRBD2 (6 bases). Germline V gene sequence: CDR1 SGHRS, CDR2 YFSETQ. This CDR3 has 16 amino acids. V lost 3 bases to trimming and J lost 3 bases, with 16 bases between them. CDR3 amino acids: CASSSGGGKLYNEQFF. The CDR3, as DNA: TGCGCCAGCAGCTCAGGTGGGGGGAAGCTCTACAATGAGCAGTTCTTC.

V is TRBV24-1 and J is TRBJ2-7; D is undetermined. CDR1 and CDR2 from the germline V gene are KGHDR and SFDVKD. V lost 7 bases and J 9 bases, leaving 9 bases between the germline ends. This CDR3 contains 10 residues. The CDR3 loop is CATRDTGQYF. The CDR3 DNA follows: TGTGCCACCAGAGACACCGGGCAGTACTTC.

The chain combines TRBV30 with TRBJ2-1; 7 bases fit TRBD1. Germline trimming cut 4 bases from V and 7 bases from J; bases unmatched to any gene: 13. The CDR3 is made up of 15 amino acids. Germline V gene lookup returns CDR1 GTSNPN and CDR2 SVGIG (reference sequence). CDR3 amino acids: CAWTYGTEGRNEQFF. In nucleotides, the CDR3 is TGTGCCTGGACGTACGGGACAGAAGGCAGGAATGAGCAGTTCTTC.

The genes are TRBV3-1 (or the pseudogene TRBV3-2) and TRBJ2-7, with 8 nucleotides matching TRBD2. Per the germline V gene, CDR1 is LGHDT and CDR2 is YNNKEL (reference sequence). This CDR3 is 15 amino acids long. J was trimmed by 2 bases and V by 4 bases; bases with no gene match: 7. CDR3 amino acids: CASSRGLVGTYEQYF. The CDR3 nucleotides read TGTGCCAGCAGCCGGGGACTAGTGGGGACCTACGAGCAGTACTTC.

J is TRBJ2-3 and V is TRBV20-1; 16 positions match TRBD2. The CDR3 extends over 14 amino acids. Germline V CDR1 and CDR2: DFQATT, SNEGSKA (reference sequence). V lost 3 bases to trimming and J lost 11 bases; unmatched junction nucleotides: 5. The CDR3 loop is CSASGTSGREWQYF. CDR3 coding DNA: TGCAGTGCTAGTGGGACTAGCGGGAGGGAATGGCAGTATTTT.

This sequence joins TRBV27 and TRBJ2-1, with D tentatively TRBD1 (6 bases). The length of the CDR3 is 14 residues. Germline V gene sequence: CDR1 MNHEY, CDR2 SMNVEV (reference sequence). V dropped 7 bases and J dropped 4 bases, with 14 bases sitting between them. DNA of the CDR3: TGTGCCAGCACGCAGGGGCGAAAATACAATGAGCAGTTCTTC. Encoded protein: CASTQGRKYNEQFF.

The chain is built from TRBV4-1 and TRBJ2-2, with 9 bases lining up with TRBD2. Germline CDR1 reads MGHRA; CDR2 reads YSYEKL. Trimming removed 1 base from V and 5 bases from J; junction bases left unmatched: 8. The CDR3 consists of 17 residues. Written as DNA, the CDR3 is TGCGCCAGCAGCCAAGTAGGGAGCGGGAGGATGACCGGGGAGCTGTTTTTT. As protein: CASSQVGSGRMTGELFF.

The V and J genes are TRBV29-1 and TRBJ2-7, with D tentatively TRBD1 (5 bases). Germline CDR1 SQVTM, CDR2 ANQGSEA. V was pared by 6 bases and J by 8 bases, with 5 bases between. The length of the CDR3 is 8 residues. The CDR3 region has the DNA TGCAGCGTGGACAAGCAGTACTTC. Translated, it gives CSVDKQYF.

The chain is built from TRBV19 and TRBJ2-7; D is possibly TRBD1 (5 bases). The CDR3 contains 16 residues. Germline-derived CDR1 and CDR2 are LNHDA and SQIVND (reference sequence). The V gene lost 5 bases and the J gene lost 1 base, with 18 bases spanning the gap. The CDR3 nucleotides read TGTGCCAGTAGTGACGGACACACCGACCCATCCTACGAGCAGTACTTC. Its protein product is CASSDGHTDPSYEQYF.

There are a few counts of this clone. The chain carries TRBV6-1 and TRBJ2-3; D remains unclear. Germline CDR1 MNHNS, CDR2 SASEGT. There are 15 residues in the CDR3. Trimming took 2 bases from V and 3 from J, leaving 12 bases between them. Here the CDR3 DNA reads TGTGCCAGCAGTGAATGGTTATTGAGGACAGATACGCAGTATTTT. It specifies CASSEWLLRTDTQYF.

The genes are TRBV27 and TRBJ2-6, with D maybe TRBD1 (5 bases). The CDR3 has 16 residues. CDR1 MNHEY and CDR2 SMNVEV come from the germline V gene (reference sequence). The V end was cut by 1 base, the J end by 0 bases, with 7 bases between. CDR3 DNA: TGTGCCAGCAGTTTATATCAGGGCTCTGGGGCCAACGTCCTGACTTTC. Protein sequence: CASSLYQGSGANVLTF.

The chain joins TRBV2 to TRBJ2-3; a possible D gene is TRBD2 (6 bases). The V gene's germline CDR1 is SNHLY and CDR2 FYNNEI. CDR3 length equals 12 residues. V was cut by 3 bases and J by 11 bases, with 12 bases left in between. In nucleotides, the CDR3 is TGTGCCAGCAGTGATTCGGTGCGGGAGCAGTATTTT. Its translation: CASSDSVREQYF.